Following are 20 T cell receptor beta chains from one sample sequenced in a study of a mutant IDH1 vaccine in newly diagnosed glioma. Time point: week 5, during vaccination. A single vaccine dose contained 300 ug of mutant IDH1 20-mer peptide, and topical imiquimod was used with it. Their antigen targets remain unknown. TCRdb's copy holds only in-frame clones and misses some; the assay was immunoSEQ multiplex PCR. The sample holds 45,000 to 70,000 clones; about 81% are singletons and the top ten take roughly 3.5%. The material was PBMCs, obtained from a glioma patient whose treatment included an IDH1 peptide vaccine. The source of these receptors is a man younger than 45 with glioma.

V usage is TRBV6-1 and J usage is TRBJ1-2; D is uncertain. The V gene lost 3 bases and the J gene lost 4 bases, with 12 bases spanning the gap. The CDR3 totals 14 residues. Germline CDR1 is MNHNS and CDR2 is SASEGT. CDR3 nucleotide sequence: TGTGCCAGCAGTGATGAGGCAGCCCTCTATGGCTACACCTTC. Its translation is CASSDEAALYGYTF.

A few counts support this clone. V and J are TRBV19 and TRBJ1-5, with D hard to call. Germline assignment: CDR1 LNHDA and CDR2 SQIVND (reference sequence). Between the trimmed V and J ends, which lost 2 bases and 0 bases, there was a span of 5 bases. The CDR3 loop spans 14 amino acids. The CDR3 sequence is CASSIQYSNQPQHF. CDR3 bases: TGTGCCAGTAGTATACAGTATAGCAATCAGCCCCAGCATTTT.

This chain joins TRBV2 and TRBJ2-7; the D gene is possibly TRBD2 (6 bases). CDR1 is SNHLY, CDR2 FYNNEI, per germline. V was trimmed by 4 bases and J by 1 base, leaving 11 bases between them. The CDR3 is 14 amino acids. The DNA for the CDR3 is TGTGCCAGCAGTGTAATAGGAGGGTCCTACGAGCAGTACTTC. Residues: CASSVIGGSYEQYF.

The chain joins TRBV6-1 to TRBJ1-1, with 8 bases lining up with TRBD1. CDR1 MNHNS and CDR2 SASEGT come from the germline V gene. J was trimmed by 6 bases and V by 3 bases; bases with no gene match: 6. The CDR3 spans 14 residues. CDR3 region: CASSEGQERAEAFF. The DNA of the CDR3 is TGTGCCAGCAGTGAGGGACAGGAAAGGGCTGAAGCTTTCTTT.

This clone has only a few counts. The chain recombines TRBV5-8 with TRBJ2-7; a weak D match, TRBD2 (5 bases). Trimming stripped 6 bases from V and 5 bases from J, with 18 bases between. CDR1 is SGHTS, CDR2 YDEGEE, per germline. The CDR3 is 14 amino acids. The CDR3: CASKAAARLNEQYF. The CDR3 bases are TGTGCCAGCAAAGCGGCAGCTAGGCTCAACGAGCAGTACTTC.

The CDR3 DNA reads as TGTGCCAGCAGCGTCTCCTCCGGTTCGGGGGAGACCCAGTACTTC. Residues: CASSVSSGSGETQYF. V gene TRBV9 combines with J gene TRBJ2-5; D might be TRBD2 (5 bases). The CDR3 runs to 15 residues. V dropped 2 bases and J dropped 5 bases, with 16 bases sitting between them. Germline CDR1 reads SGDLS; CDR2 reads YYNGEE.

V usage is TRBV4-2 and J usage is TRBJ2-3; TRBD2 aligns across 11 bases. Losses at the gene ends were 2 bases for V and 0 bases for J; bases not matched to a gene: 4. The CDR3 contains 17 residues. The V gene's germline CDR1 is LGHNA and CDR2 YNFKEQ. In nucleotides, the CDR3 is TGTGCCAGCAGCCAAAAGGGGACTAGCGGTAGCACAGATACGCAGTATTTT. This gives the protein CASSQKGTSGSTDTQYF.

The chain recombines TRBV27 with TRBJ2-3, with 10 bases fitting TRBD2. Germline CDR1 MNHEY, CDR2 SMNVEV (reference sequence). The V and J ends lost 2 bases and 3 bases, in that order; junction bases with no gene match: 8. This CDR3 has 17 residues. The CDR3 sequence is CASSLASGGPPTDTQYF. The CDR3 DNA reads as TGTGCCAGCAGTTTAGCTAGCGGGGGCCCGCCGACAGATACGCAGTATTTT.

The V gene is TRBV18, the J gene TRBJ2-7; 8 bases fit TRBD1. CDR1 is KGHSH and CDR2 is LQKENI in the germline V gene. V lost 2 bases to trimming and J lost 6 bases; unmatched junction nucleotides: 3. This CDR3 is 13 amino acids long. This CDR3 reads CASSPSTGVEQYF. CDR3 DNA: TGTGCCAGCTCACCATCGACAGGGGTCGAGCAGTACTTC.

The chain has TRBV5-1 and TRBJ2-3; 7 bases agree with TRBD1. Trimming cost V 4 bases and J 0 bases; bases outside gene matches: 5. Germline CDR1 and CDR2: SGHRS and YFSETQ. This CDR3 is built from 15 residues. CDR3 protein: CASSGRQGSTDTQYF. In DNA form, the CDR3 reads TGCGCCAGCAGCGGACGACAGGGAAGCACAGATACGCAGTATTTT.

The DNA for the CDR3 is TGTGCCAGCAGTTTAAGGCCGACAGGGGCGAAGGTTGCAACTAATGAAAAACTGTTTTTT. Amino acid sequence: CASSLRPTGAKVATNEKLFF. The V call is TRBV27, the J call TRBJ1-4, with TRBD1 matching over 8 bases. Trimming at V came to 2 bases and at J to 0 bases, leaving 14 bases not matched to a gene. This CDR3 has 20 amino acids. Germline V gene sequence: CDR1 MNHEY, CDR2 SMNVEV (reference sequence).

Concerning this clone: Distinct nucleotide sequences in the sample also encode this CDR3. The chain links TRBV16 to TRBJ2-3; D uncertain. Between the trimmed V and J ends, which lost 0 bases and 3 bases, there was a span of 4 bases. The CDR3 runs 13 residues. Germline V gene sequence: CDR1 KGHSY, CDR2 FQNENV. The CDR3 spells CASSQSQTDTQYF. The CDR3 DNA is TGTGCCAGCAGCCAATCGCAAACAGATACGCAGTATTTT.

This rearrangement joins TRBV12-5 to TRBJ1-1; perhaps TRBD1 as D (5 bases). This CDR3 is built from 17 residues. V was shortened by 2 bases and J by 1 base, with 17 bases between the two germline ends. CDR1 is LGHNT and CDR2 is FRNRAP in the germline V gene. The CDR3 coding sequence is TGTGCTAGTGGTTTGATATTAATTGACAGTGGGAACACTGAAGCTTTCTTT. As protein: CASGLILIDSGNTEAFF.

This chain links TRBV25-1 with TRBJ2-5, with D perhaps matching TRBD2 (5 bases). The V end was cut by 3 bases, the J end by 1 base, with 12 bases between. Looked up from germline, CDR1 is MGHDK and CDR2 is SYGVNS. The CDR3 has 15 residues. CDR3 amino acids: CASSEIARAQETQYF. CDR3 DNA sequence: TGTGCCAGCAGTGAGATCGCGCGGGCCCAAGAGACCCAGTACTTC.

The CDR3 DNA reads TGTGCCAGCAGTCAAGGGGACAGTTCCTATGGCTACACCTTC. This encodes CASSQGDSSYGYTF. The gene calls are TRBV6-5 and TRBJ1-2, with 7 bases that match TRBD1. The V segment lost 5 bases and the J segment 4 bases; nucleotides outside the gene matches: 7. The CDR3 length is 14 residues. Germline V CDR1 and CDR2: MNHEY, SVGAGI.

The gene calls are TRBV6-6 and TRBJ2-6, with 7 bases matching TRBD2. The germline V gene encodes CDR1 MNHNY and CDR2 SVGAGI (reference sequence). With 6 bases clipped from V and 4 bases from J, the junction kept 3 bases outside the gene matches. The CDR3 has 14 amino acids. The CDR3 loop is CASSSRGGANVLTF. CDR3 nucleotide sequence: TGTGCCAGCAGCTCGCGGGGGGGGGCCAACGTCCTGACTTTC.

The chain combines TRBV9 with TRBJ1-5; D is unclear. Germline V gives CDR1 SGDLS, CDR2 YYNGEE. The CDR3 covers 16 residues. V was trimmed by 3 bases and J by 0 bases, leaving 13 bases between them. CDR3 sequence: CASSAGGVYSNQPQHF. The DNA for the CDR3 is TGTGCCAGCAGCGCCGGTGGAGTGTATAGCAATCAGCCCCAGCATTTT.

The CDR3 nucleotides read TGCAGCGTTGGCTCCCTATCAGCTAATGAAAAACTGTTTTTT. Translation gives CSVGSLSANEKLFF. The J gene is TRBJ1-4, the V gene TRBV29-1; no reliable D call. The CDR3 runs to 14 residues. The V end lost 4 bases, the J end lost 3 bases, and 12 bases lay between the germline ends. Germline V gene lookup returns CDR1 SQVTM and CDR2 ANQGSEA.

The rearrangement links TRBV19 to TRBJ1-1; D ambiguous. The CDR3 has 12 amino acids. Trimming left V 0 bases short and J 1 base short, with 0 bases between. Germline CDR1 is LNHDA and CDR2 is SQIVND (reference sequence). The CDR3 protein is CASSIENTEAFF. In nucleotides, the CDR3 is TGTGCCAGTAGTATAGAGAACACTGAAGCTTTCTTT. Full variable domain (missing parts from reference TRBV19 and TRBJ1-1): DGGITQSPKYLFRKEGQNVTLSCEQNLNHDAMYWYRQDPGQGLRLIYYSQIVNDFQKGDIAEGYSVSREKKESFPLTVTSAQKNPTAFYLCASSIENTEAFFGQGTRLTVV.

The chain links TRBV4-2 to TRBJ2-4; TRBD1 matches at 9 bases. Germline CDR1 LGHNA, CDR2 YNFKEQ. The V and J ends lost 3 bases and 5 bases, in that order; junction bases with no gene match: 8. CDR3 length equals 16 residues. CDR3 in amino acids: CASSHGQGKGENIQYF. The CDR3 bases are TGTGCCAGCAGCCATGGACAGGGGAAAGGAGAAAACATTCAGTACTTC.